One sample yielded the 3 T cell receptor beta chains listed below, sequenced in a study of T cell responses to AZD1222 COVID-19 vaccine. Repertoires were generated with immunoSEQ multiplex PCR, while TCRdb's copy carries only in-frame clones and drops some. Of 120,000 or so clones in the sample, 90% were seen once. Sample: peripheral blood, taken on day 0 of MenACWY control vaccination. These receptors were collected from an adult in good health.

The V and J genes are TRBV7-2 and TRBJ1-5, with D possibly being TRBD1 (5 bases). V was shortened by 2 bases and J by 3 bases, with 11 bases between the two germline ends. CDR3 length: 15 amino acids. Germline loops: CDR1 SGHTA, CDR2 FQGNSA. The CDR3 coding sequence is TGTGCCAGCAGCTTATGGTCAGGGCCCAATCAGCCCCAGCATTTT. This encodes CASSLWSGPNQPQHF.

This chain joins TRBV9 and TRBJ2-5, with 16 bases fitting TRBD2. CDR3 size: 17 residues. V was pared by 4 bases and J by 3 bases, with 6 bases of the junction left unmatched. Germline V gives CDR1 SGDLS, CDR2 YYNGEE. CDR3 nucleotides: TGTGCCAGCAGCCCCGGGACTAGCGGGAGGGGGGAAGAGACCCAGTACTTC. Protein product: CASSPGTSGRGEETQYF.

J is TRBJ2-2 and V is TRBV2; the D gene is possibly TRBD1 (6 bases). The V and J ends lost 11 bases and 5 bases respectively, with 15 bases between them. CDR1 and CDR2 from the germline V gene are SNHLY and FYNNEI. The CDR3 runs 13 residues. For the CDR3, the DNA is TGTGCCGGCCGGGTACAGGGAACCGGGGAGCTGTTTTTT. It is translated as CAGRVQGTGELFF.